This T cell receptor beta chain stems from a study of blood T cell repertoires in COVID-19. The ends were cut back, 4 bases at V and 9 bases at J, with 7 bases in the middle. The CDR3 consists of 11 residues. Germline V lookup: CDR1 KGHDR, CDR2 SFDVKD. Residents of over 20 US areas, aged roughly 18 to 89 years, made up the participants. Participants had their cohort set by participant-reported clinical history. This table comes from immunoSEQ multiplex PCR, and its TCRdb copy is limited to in-frame clones, with some not included. The sample consists of about 220,000 clones, roughly nine tenths of them appearing once.

Sample: PBMCs or T cells enriched from blood (not recorded which). This TCR was recovered from a young woman in a cohort exposed to, infected with or recovered from COVID-19 (not recorded which). The chain combines TRBV24-1 with TRBJ2-3; no firm D call. The CDR3 region has the DNA TGTGCCACCAGTGAAAGTGAGACGCAGTATTTT. Its translation is CATSESETQYF.